Reported below is one T cell receptor beta chain. Antigen specificity is unknown. Produced via immunoSEQ multiplex PCR; TCRdb's table is partial and in-frame only. The sample gives 350,000 to 400,000 clones, approximately 90% of which show up once; approximately 3.7% is in the top ten. The sample originates from a study of Ad26.COV2.S vaccination and SARS-CoV-2 variants. Turning to the study itself: Once, or twice with 56 days between doses, Ad26.COV2.S was given intramuscularly.

Treatment specified: some 19 received Ad26.COV2.S at low or high dose, single or two shots; about 5 received placebo; per-sample allocation not given. Following the first vaccine or placebo injection, samples were taken on day 63. Boston hosted the donor, who was an adult aged 18-55 years. Study-wide results and limits: Vaccine and placebo recipients had comparable breadth of non-spike TCRs.

Germline values: CDR1 SGHAT, CDR2 FQNNGV. Unmatched junction bases numbered 7, after V lost 4 bases and J lost 6 bases. CDR3 length: 15 residues. The sequences come from peripheral blood, collected in a trial of Ad26.COV2.S vaccine versus placebo. The rearrangement joins TRBV11-2 to TRBJ2-2; 8 bases agree with TRBD1. This sequence was found in a person between 18 and 59 years old who received the Ad26.COV2.S COVID-19 vaccine or a placebo. The CDR3 DNA follows: TGTGCCAGCAGCTCAAATCGACAGGGGCCCGGGGAGCTGTTTTTT. Its translation is CASSSNRQGPGELFF.